Here is one T cell receptor beta chain with its context. Its antigen is not known. The germline V gene has CDR1 KGHSH and CDR2 LQKENI. V shed 1 base and J shed 7 bases, with 10 bases lying between them. The CDR3 consists of 13 residues. The data belong to a study of T cell responses to AZD1222 COVID-19 vaccine. Sequenced by immunoSEQ multiplex PCR; TCRdb stores in-frame clones only, minus some. The table includes roughly 150,000 clones, roughly nine tenths detected once. Broader study findings: Seropositive status at baseline applied to only 6 or 7 AZD1222 recipients. Reportedly, close to half of spike-specific TCRs are directed against unmutated variant regions.

Sequenced material: peripheral blood, taken on day 0 of AZD1222 vaccination. The TCR sequence derives from an adult in good health. The V and J genes are TRBV18 and TRBJ1-2; a possible D gene is TRBD1 (5 bases). The CDR3 DNA follows: TGTGCCAGCTCACCACAGTCGCAGGGTGGCTACACCTTC. Translation: CASSPQSQGGYTF.